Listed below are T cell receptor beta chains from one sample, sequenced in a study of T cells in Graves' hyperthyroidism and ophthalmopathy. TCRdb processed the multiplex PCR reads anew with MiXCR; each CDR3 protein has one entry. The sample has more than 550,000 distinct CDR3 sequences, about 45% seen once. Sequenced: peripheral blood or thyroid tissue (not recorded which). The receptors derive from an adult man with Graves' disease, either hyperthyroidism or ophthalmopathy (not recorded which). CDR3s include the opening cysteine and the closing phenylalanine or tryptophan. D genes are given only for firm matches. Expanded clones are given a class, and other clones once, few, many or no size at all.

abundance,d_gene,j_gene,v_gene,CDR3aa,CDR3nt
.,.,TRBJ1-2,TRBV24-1,CATTRNYGYTF,TGTGCCACTACAAGGAACTATGGCTACACCTTC
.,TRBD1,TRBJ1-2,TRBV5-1,CASSPTGVAYGYTF,TGCGCCAGCAGCCCGACAGGGGTGGCCTATGGCTACACCTTC
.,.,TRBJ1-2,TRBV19,CASSIDWAGEGYTF,TGTGCCAGTAGTATAGATTGGGCAGGGGAAGGCTACACCTTC
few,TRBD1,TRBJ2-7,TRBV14,CASSKGQGQHYEQYF,TGTGCCAGCAGTAAAGGACAGGGTCAGCATTACGAGCAGTACTTC
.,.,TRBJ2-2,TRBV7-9,CASSLDSPQNTGELFF,TGTGCCAGCAGCCTGGACAGCCCTCAGAACACCGGGGAGCTGTTTTTT
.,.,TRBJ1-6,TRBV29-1,CSVEGTANSPLHF,TGCAGCGTTGAAGGGACAGCCAATTCACCCCTCCACTTT
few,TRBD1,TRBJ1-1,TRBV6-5,CASSLRQGGYTEAFF,TGTGCCAGCAGTTTGCGACAGGGGGGTTACACTGAAGCTTTCTTT
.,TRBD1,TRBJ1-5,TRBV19,CAWSGQGNQPQHF,TGTGCCTGGTCCGGACAGGGAAATCAGCCCCAGCATTTT
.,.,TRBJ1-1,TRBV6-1,CASRFGTYEAFF,TGTGCCAGCAGATTTGGGACGTATGAAGCTTTCTTT
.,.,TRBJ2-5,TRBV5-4,CASSAAGTQETQYF,TGTGCCAGCAGCGCCGCCGGGACTCAAGAGACCCAGTACTTC
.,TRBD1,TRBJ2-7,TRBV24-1,CATSDAPGQGAYEQYF,TGTGCCACCAGTGATGCTCCGGGACAGGGGGCTTACGAGCAGTACTTC
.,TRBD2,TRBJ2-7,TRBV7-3,CASSCQGLAGGTPYEQYF,TGTGCCAGCAGCTGCCAAGGACTAGCGGGAGGGACCCCCTACGAGCAGTACTTC
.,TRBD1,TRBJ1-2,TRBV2,CASSGTGDNYGYTF,TGTGCCAGCAGCGGGACAGGGGATAACTATGGCTACACCTTC
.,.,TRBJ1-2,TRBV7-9,CASSRGQSDYGYTF,TGTGCCAGCAGCCGAGGACAATCTGACTATGGCTACACCTTC
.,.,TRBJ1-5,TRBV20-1,CSARRHATKGEPQHF,TGCAGTGCTAGACGTCACGCGACGAAGGGGGAGCCCCAGCATTTT
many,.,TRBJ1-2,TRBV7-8,CASSLGTQSRYGYTF,TGTGCCAGCAGCTTAGGGACCCAAAGTCGGTATGGCTACACCTTC
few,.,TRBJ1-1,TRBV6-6,CASSYEGYTEAFF,TGTGCCAGCAGTTACGAGGGCTACACTGAAGCTTTCTTT
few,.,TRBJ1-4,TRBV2,CASSEMQATNEKLFF,TGTGCCAGCAGTGAAATGCAAGCAACTAATGAAAAACTGTTTTTT
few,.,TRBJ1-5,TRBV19,CASTTGRPHSNQPQHF,TGTGCCAGTACCACCGGACGGCCCCATAGCAATCAGCCCCAGCATTTT
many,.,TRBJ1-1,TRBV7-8,CASSLLTGPNTEAFF,TGTGCCAGCAGCTTATTAACAGGACCGAACACTGAAGCTTTCTTT
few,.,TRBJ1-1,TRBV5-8,CASSLFEGGTEAFF,TGTGCCAGCAGCTTGTTTGAGGGAGGGACTGAAGCTTTCTTT